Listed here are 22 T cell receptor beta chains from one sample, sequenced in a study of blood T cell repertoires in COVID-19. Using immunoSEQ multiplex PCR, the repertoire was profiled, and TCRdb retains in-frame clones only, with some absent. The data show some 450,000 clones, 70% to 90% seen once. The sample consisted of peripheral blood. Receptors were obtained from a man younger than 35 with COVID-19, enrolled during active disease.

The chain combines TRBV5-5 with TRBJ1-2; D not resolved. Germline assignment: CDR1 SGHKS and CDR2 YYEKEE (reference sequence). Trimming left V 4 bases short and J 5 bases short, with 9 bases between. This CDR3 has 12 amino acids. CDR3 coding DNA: TGTGCCAGCAGCCAGGCCATATATGGCTACACCTTC. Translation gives CASSQAIYGYTF.

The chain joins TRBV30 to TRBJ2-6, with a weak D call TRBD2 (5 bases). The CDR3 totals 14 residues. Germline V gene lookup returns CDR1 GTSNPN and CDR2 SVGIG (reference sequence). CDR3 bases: TGTGCTGTTGGTCGGGGCTCTGGGGCCAACGTCCTGACTTTC. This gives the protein CAVGRGSGANVLTF.

CDR3 DNA sequence: TGTGCCAGCTCACCCAAGGATCGGGGGGCCTATGAGCAGTTCTTC. It encodes CASSPKDRGAYEQFF. The chain is built from TRBV18 and TRBJ2-1; D might be TRBD2 (7 bases). The CDR3 extends over 15 amino acids. V lost 3 bases and J 8 bases, leaving 17 bases between the germline ends. Germline V CDR1 and CDR2: KGHSH, LQKENI.

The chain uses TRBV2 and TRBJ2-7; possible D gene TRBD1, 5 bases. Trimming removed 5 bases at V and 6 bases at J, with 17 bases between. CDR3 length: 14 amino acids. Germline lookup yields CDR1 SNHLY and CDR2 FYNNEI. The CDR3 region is CASSKGQPSLEQYF. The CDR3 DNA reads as TGTGCCAGCAGTAAAGGACAACCCTCGCTCGAGCAGTACTTC.

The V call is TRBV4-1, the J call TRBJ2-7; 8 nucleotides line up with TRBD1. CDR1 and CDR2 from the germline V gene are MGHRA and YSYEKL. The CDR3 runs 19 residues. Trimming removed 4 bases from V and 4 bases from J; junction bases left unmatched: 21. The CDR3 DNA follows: TGCGCCAGCAGCCGGGAGGTCGGACAGGGAGGCTGGGCGGGATACGAGCAGTACTTC. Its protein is CASSREVGQGGWAGYEQYF.

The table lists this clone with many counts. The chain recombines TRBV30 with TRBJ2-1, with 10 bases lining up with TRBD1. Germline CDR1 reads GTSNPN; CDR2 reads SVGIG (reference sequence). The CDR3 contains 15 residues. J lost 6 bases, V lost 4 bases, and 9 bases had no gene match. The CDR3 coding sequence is TGTGCCTGGATTCTCCGGGACAGGGGCAGCAATGAGCAGTTCTTC. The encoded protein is CAWILRDRGSNEQFF.

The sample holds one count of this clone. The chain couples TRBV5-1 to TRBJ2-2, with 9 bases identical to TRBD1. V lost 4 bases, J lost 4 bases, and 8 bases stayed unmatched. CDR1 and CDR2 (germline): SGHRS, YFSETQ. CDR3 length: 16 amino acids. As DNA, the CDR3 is TGCGCCAGCAGCGTCCCCGGGACAGGGCTCACCGGGGAGCTGTTTTTT. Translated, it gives CASSVPGTGLTGELFF.

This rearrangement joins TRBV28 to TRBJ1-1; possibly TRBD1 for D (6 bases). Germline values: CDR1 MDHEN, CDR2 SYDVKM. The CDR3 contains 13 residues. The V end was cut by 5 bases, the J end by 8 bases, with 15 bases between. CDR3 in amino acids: CASSPGHSLEAFF. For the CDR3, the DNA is TGTGCCAGCAGTCCGGGACATTCCCTAGAAGCTTTCTTT.

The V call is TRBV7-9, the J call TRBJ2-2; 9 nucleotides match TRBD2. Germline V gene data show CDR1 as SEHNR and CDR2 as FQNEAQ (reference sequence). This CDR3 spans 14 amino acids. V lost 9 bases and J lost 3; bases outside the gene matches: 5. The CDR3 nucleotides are TGTGCCAGTGCGGGGGGGCCCCACACCGGGGAGCTGTTTTTT. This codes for CASAGGPHTGELFF.

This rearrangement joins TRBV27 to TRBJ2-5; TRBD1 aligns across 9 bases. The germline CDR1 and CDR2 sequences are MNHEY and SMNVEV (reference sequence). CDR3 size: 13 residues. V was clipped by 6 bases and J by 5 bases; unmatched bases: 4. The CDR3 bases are TGTGCCAGCAGAAAACAGGGGGCGGAGACCCAGTACTTC. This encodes CASRKQGAETQYF.

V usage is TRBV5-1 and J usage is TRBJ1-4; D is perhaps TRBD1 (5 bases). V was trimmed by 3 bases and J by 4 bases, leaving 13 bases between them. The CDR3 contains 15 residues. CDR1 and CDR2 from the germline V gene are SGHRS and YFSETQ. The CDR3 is CASSYNTGYNEKLFF. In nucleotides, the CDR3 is TGCGCCAGCAGCTACAACACAGGCTATAATGAAAAACTGTTTTTT.

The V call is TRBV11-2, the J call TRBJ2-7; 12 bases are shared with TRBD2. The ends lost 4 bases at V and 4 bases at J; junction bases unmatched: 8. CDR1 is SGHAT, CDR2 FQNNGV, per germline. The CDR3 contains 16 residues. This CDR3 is CASSSPSGRATYEQYF. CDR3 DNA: TGTGCCAGCAGCTCCCCTAGCGGGAGGGCCACGTACGAGCAGTACTTC.

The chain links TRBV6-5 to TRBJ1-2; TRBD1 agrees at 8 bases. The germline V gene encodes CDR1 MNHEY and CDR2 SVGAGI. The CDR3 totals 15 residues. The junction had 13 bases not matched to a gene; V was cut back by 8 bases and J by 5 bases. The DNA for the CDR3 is TGTGCCAGCCTTTACCCGACAGGGGAAGGGTATGGCTACACCTTC. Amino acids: CASLYPTGEGYGYTF.

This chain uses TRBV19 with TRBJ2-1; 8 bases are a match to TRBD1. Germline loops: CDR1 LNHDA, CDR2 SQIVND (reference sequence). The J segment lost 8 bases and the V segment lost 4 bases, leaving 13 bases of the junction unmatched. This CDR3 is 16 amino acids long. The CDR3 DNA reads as TGTGCCAGTAGTACTAGACGGACAGGGTATGAAGATGAGCAGTTCTTC. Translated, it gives CASSTRRTGYEDEQFF. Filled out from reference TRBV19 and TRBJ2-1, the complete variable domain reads DGGITQSPKYLFRKEGQNVTLSCEQNLNHDAMYWYRQDPGQGLRLIYYSQIVNDFQKGDIAEGYSVSREKKESFPLTVTSAQKNPTAFYLCASSTRRTGYEDEQFFGPGTRLTVL.

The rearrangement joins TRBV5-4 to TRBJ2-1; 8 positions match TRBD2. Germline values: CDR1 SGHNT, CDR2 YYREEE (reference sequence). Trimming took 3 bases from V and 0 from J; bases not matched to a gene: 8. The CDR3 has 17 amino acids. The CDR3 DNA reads TGTGCCAGCAGCTCATTTTTAGCGGGGAGCTCCTACAATGAGCAGTTCTTC. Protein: CASSSFLAGSSYNEQFF.

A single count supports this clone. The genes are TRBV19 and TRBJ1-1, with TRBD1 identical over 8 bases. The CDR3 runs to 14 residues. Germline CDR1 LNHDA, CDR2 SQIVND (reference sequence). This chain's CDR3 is CATKRQGINTEAFF. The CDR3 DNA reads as TGTGCAACTAAGAGACAGGGGATTAACACTGAAGCTTTCTTT.

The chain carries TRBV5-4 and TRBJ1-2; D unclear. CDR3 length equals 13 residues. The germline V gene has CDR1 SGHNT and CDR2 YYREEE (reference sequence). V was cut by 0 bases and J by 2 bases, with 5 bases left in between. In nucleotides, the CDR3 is TGTGCCAGCAGCTTGGTAGAGAACTATGGCTACACCTTC. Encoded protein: CASSLVENYGYTF.

The CDR3 nucleotides read TGTGCCATGAGCGGGGGGGCAGATACGCAGTATTTT. It specifies CAMSGGADTQYF. The J gene is TRBJ2-3, the V gene TRBV10-3; TRBD2 matches 10 bases. The CDR3 covers 12 residues. Unmatched junction bases numbered 1, after V lost 9 bases and J lost 4 bases. Germline values: CDR1 ENHRY, CDR2 SYGVKD.

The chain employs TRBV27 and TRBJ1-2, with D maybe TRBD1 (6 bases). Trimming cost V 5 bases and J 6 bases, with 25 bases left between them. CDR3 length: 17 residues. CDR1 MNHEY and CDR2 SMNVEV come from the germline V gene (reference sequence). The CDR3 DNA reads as TGTGCCAGCAGTGGCCTTGGAGGGGGTGTCGGGAGGGATGGCTACACCTTC. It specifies CASSGLGGGVGRDGYTF.

The CDR3 is CASSLGQGGNYGYTF. For the CDR3, the DNA is TGTGCCAGCAGCTTAGGGCAGGGGGGCAACTATGGCTACACCTTC. This chain uses TRBV13 with TRBJ1-2; 7 nucleotides line up with TRBD1. The V segment lost 0 bases and the J segment 2 bases; nucleotides outside the gene matches: 3. Germline V gene data show CDR1 as PRHDT and CDR2 as FYEKMQ (reference sequence). CDR3 length: 15 amino acids.

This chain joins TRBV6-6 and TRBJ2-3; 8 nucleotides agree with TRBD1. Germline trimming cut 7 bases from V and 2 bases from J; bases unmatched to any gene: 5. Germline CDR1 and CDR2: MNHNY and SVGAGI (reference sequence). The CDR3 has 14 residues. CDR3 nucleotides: TGTGCCAGCACCGAGGACAGGGCCACAGATACGCAGTATTTT. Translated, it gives CASTEDRATDTQYF.

CDR3 in amino acids: CATSSPIAGEDEQYF. The CDR3 coding sequence is TGTGCCACCAGCAGTCCAATAGCGGGAGAGGACGAGCAGTACTTC. This chain uses TRBV15 with TRBJ2-7; 9 bases fit TRBD2. Trimming took 3 bases from V and 5 from J; bases not matched to a gene: 8. The germline gives CDR1 LNHNV, CDR2 YYDKDF (reference sequence). The CDR3 runs to 15 residues.